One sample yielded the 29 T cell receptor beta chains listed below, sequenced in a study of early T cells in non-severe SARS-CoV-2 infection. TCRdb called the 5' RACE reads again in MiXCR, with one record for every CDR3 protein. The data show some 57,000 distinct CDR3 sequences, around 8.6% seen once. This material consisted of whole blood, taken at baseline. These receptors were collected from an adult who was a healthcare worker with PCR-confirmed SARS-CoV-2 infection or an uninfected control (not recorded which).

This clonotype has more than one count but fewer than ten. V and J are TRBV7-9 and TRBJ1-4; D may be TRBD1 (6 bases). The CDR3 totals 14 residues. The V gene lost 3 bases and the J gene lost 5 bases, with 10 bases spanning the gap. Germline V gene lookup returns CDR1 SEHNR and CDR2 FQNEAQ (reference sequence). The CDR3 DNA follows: TGTGCCAGCAGCTTGCAGGGGATAAATGAAAAACTGTTTTTT. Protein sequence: CASSLQGINEKLFF.

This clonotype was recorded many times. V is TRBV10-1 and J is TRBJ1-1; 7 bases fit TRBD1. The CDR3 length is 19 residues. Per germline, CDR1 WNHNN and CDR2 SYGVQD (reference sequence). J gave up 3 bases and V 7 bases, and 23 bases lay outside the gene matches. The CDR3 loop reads CASTAPGGRVRWKDTEAFF. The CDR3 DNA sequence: TGCGCCAGCACCGCTCCAGGGGGAAGGGTACGCTGGAAGGACACTGAAGCTTTCTTT.

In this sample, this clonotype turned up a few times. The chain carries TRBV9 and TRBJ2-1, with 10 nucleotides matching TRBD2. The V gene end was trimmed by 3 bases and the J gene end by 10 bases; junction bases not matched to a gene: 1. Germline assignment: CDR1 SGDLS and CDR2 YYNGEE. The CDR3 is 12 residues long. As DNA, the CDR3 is TGTGCCAGCAGCGAGGGACTAGCGGAGCAGTTCTTC. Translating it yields CASSEGLAEQFF.

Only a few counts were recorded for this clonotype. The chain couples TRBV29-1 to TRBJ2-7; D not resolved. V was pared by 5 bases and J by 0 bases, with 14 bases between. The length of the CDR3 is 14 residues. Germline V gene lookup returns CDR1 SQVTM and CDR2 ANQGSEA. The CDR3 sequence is CSVKPGQSSYEQYF. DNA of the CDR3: TGCAGCGTTAAACCCGGCCAGAGCTCCTACGAGCAGTACTTC.

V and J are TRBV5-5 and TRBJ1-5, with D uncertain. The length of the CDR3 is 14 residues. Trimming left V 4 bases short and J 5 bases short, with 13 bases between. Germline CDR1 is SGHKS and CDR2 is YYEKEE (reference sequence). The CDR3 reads CASSPTGAHQPQHF. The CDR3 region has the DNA TGTGCCAGCAGCCCTACGGGAGCCCATCAGCCCCAGCATTTT.

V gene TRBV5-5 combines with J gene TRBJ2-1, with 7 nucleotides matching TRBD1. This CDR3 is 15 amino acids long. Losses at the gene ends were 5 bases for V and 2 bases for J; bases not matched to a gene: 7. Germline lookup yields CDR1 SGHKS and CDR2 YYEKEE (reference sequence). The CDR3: CASSNRQGPYNEQFF. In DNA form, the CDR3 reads TGTGCCAGCAGTAATCGACAGGGCCCCTACAATGAGCAGTTCTTC. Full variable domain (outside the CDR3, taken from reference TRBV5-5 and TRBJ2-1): DAGVTQSPTHLIKTRGQQVTLRCSPISGHKSVSWYQQVLGQGPQFIFQYYEKEERGRGNFPDRFSARQFPNYSSELNVNALLLGDSALYLCASSNRQGPYNEQFFGPGTRLTVL.

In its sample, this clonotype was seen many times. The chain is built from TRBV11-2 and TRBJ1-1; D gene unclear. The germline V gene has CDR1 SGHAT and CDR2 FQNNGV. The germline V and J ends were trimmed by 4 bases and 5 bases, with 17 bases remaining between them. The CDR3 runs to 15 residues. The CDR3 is CASSSLVMLGTEAFF. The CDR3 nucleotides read TGTGCCAGCAGCTCCCTCGTAATGCTTGGGACTGAAGCTTTCTTT.

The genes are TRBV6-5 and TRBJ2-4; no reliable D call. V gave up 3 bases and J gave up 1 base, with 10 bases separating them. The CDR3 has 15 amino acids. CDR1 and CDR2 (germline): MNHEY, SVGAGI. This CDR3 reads CASSYGKAAKNIQYF. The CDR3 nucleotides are TGTGCCAGCAGTTATGGGAAGGCGGCCAAAAACATTCAGTACTTC.

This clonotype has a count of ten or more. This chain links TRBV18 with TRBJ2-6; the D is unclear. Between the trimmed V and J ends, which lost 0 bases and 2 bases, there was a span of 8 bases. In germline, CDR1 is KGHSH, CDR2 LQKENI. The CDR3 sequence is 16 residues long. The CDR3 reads CASSPPKGTGANVLTF. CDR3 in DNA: TGTGCCAGCTCACCACCGAAAGGGACTGGGGCCAACGTCCTGACTTTC.

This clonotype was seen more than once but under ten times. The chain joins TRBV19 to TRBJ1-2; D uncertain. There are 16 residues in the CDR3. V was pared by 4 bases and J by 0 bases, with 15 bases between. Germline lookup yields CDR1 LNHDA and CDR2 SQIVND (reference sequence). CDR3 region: CASSTPLGKANYGYTF. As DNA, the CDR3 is TGTGCCAGTAGTACGCCCCTGGGGAAAGCTAACTATGGCTACACCTTC.

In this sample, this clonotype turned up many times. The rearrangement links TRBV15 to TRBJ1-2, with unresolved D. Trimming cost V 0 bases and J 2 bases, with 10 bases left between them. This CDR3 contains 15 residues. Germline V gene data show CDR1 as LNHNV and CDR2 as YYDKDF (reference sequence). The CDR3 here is CATSRDWQSNYGYTF. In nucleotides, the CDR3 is TGTGCCACCAGCAGAGATTGGCAGTCCAACTATGGCTACACCTTC.

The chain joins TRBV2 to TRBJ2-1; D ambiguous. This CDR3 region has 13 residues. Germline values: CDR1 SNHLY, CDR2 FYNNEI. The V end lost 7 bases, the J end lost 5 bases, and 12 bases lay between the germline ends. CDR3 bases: TGTGCCAGCAATAAACGGCAGAACAATGAGCAGTTCTTC. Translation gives CASNKRQNNEQFF.

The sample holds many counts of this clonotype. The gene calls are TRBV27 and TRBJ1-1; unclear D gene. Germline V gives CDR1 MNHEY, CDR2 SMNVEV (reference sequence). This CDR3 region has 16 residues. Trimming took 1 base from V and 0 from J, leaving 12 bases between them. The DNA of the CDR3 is TGTGCCAGCAGTTTATTAGGTAACCTTCTGAACACTGAAGCTTTCTTT. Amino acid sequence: CASSLLGNLLNTEAFF.

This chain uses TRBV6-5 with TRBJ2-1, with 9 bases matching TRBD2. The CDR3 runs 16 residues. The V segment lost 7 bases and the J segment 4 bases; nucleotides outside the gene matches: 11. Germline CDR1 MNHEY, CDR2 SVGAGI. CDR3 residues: CASTLNGTSPYNEQFF. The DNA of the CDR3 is TGTGCCAGCACCCTGAACGGGACTAGCCCTTACAATGAGCAGTTCTTC.

CDR3: CASRYWTGLNTEAFF. As DNA, the CDR3 is TGTGCCAGTCGGTACTGGACAGGATTGAACACTGAAGCTTTCTTT. V is TRBV19 and J is TRBJ1-1, with 7 bases that match TRBD1. The CDR3 consists of 15 residues. The germline CDR1 and CDR2 sequences are LNHDA and SQIVND (reference sequence). With V trimmed by 8 bases and J by 0 bases, 9 bases remained unmatched. Supplemented by reference TRBV19 and TRBJ1-1, the full variable domain reads DGGITQSPKYLFRKEGQNVTLSCEQNLNHDAMYWYRQDPGQGLRLIYYSQIVNDFQKGDIAEGYSVSREKKESFPLTVTSAQKNPTAFYLCASRYWTGLNTEAFFGQGTRLTVV.

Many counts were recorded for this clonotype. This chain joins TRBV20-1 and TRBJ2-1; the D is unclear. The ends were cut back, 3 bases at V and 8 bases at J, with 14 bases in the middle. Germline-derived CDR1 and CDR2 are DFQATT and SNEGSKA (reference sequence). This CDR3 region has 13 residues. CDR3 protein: CSASLARGDEQFF. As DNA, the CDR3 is TGCAGTGCTAGCCTGGCCCGTGGCGATGAGCAGTTCTTC.

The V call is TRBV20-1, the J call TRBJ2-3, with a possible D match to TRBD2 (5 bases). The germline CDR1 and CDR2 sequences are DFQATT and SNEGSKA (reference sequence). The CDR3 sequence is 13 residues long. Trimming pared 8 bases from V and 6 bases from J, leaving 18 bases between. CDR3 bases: TGCAGTCCGCTAGGACGGACTCTCGATACGCAGTATTTT. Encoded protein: CSPLGRTLDTQYF.

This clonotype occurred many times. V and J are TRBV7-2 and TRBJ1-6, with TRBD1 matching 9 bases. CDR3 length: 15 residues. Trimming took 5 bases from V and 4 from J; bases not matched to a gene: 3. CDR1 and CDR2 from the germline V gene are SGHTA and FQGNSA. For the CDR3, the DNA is TGTGCCAGCAGCGGGGGGACAGGGTATAATTCACCCCTCCACTTT. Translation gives CASSGGTGYNSPLHF.

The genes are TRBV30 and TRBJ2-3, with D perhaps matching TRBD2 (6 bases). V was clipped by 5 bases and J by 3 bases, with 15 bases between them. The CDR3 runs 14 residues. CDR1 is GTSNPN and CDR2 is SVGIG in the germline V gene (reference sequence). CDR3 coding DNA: TGTGCCTGGGCGGCCGGGACTGGAACAGATACGCAGTATTTT. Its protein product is CAWAAGTGTDTQYF.

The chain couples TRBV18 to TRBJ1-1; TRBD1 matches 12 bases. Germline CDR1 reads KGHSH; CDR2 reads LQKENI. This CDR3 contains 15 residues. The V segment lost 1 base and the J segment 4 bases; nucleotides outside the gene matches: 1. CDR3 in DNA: TGTGCCAGCTCACCACTGGGACAGGGGGCCACTGAAGCTTTCTTT. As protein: CASSPLGQGATEAFF.

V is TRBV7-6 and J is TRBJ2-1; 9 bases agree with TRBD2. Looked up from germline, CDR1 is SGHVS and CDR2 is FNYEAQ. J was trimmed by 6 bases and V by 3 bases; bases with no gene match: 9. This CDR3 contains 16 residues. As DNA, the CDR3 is TGTGCCAGCAGCTTCGTGGAAGCGGGGGGATCCAATGAGCAGTTCTTC. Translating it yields CASSFVEAGGSNEQFF.

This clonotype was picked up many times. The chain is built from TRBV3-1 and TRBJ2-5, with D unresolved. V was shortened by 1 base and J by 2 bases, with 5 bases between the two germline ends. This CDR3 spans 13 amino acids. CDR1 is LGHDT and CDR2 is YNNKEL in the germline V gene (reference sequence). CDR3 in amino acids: CASSQGTQETQYF. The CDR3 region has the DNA TGTGCCAGCAGCCAAGGAACTCAAGAGACCCAGTACTTC.

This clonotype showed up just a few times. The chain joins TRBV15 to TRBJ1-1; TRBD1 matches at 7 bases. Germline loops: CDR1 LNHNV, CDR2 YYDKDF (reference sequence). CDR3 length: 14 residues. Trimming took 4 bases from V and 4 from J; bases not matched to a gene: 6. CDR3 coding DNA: TGTGCCACCAGCATTAGGGGGCTTACCACTGAAGCTTTCTTT. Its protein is CATSIRGLTTEAFF.

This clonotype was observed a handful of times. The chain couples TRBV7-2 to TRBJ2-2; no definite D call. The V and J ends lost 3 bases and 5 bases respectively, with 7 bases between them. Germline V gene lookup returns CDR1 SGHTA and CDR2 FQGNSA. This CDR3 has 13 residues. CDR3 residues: CASSFIPTGELFF. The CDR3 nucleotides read TGTGCCAGCAGCTTTATCCCTACCGGGGAGCTGTTTTTT.

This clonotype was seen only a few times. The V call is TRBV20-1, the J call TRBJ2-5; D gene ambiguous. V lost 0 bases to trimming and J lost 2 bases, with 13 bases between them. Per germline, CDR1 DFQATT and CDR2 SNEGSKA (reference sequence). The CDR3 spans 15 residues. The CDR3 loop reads CSARDLGTPQETQYF. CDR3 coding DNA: TGCAGTGCTAGAGATCTGGGCACACCTCAAGAGACCCAGTACTTC.

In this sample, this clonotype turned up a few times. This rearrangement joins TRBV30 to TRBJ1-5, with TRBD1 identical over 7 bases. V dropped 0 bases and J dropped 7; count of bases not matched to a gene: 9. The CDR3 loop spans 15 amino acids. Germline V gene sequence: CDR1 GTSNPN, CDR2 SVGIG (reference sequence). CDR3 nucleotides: TGTGCCTGGAGTGTAGGGGGCAGGGATCGACAGCCCCAGCATTTT. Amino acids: CAWSVGGRDRQPQHF. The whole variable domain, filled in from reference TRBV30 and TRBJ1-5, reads SQTIHQWPATLVQPVGSPLSLECTVEGTSNPNLYWYRQAAGRGLQLLFYSVGIGQISSEVPQNLSASRPQDRQFILSSKKLLLSDSGFYLCAWSVGGRDRQPQHFGDGTRLSIL.

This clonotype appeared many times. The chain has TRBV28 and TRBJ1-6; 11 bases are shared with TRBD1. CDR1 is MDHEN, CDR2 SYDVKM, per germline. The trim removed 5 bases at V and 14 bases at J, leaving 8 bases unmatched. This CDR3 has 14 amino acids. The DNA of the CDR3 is TGTGCCAGCAGTCCGGGACAGGGGGACAGGGCCCTCCACTTT. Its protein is CASSPGQGDRALHF.

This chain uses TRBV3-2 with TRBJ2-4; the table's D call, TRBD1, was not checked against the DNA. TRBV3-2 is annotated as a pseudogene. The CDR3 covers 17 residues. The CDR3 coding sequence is TGTGCCAGCAGCCAAGATGGGGGGCGCGGGGCCAAAAACATTCAGTACTTC. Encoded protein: CASSQDGGRGAKNIQYF.

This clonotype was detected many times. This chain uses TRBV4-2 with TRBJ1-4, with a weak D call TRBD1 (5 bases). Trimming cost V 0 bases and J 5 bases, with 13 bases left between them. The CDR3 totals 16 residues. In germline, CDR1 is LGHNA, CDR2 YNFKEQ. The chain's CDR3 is CASSQERDRVNEKLFF. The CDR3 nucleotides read TGTGCCAGCAGCCAAGAGCGGGACCGCGTAAATGAAAAACTGTTTTTT.